One sample yielded the 12 T cell receptor beta chains listed below, sequenced in a study of shared clonotypes between healthy human individuals. Generated by immunoSEQ multiplex PCR, the TCRdb table keeps only in-frame clones and is missing some. The profile covers 2,500,000 or so clones, with 85% to 95% appearing a single time and around 0.14% taken by the ten largest. The sample taken for sequencing was naive CD4+ T cells sorted from blood. The subset was: CD45RA+ positively selected. These receptors were obtained from a man aged 18 to 30 in good health.

This chain links TRBV2 with TRBJ1-1; D remains unclear. Germline V CDR1 and CDR2: SNHLY, FYNNEI. The V end lost 0 bases, the J end lost 1 base, and 9 bases lay between the germline ends. CDR3 size: 15 residues. CDR3 protein: CASSEALRANTEAFF. CDR3 DNA: TGTGCCAGCAGTGAAGCCCTCCGGGCGAACACTGAAGCTTTCTTT.

A single count supports this clone. J is TRBJ1-5 and V is TRBV6-6, with D possibly matching TRBD1 (6 bases). V lost 5 bases and J lost 6, with 17 bases in between. The CDR3 has 15 residues. Germline CDR1 reads MNHNY; CDR2 reads SVGAGI (reference sequence). CDR3: CASSDRTLGGQPQHF. Here the CDR3 DNA reads TGTGCCAGCAGTGACAGGACACTTGGGGGTCAGCCCCAGCATTTT.

V gene TRBV7-6 combines with J gene TRBJ2-1; 7 nucleotides line up with TRBD2. Looked up from germline, CDR1 is SGHVS and CDR2 is FNYEAQ. V lost 3 bases, J lost 4 bases, and 12 bases stayed unmatched. This CDR3 is 17 amino acids long. The CDR3 nucleotides are TGTGCCAGCAGCTTCCCCTTAGCGGGCGAAGCTTACAATGAGCAGTTCTTC. Its translation: CASSFPLAGEAYNEQFF.

In its sample, this clone was seen once. This rearrangement joins TRBV19 to TRBJ1-5; 7 nucleotides align to TRBD1. J was trimmed by 1 base and V by 4 bases; bases with no gene match: 7. The CDR3 runs to 16 residues. The germline gives CDR1 LNHDA, CDR2 SQIVND (reference sequence). Written as DNA, the CDR3 is TGTGCCAGTAGTACGTCCAAGACAGGGAGCAATCAGCCCCAGCATTTT. This codes for CASSTSKTGSNQPQHF.

The chain combines TRBV27 with TRBJ2-7, with a possible D match to TRBD1 (6 bases). This CDR3 spans 14 amino acids. Germline V gene sequence: CDR1 MNHEY, CDR2 SMNVEV (reference sequence). Between the trimmed V and J ends, which lost 6 bases and 2 bases, there was a span of 14 bases. CDR3 in DNA: TGTGCCAGCAGCCGTACAGGGACCCCCTACGAGCAGTACTTC. It yields the protein CASSRTGTPYEQYF.

This chain joins TRBV6-6 and TRBJ1-2; tentatively, D is TRBD1 (6 bases). With 4 bases removed from V and 7 bases from J, the gap between germline ends came to 13 bases. CDR3 length: 13 amino acids. Per germline, CDR1 MNHNY and CDR2 SVGAGI (reference sequence). The chain's CDR3 is CASSFPGQPGYTF. CDR3 sequence (DNA): TGTGCCAGCAGTTTCCCTGGACAGCCTGGCTACACCTTC.

For this clone: The same CDR3 can be traced to other DNA sequences in this sample. V is TRBV7-9 and J is TRBJ2-7; D assignment may be TRBD1 or TRBD2 (5 bases each). Trimming shortened V by 5 bases and J by 2 bases, and 10 bases separated the two germline ends. This CDR3 has 13 residues. Germline-derived CDR1 and CDR2 are SEHNR and FQNEAQ (reference sequence). CDR3: CASSRGVPYEQYF. For the CDR3, the DNA is TGTGCCAGCAGCCGAGGGGTCCCCTACGAGCAGTACTTC.

Of note for this clone: Distinct nucleotide sequences in the sample also encode this CDR3. The genes are TRBV18 and TRBJ2-3, with D maybe TRBD2 (6 bases). Deletions cut 1 base from V and 0 bases from J, with 8 bases between. CDR1 and CDR2 from the germline V gene are KGHSH and LQKENI. This CDR3 has 15 residues. The CDR3 nucleotides are TGTGCCAGCTCACCACTAGCGGCTAGCACAGATACGCAGTATTTT. Amino acid sequence: CASSPLAASTDTQYF.

This clone appeared once. This chain connects TRBV18 to TRBJ2-5; D is uncertain. This CDR3 is built from 15 residues. CDR1 and CDR2 from the germline V gene are KGHSH and LQKENI. The V gene lost 1 base and the J gene lost 0 bases, with 9 bases spanning the gap. This CDR3 is CASSPLAEYQETQYF. CDR3 coding DNA: TGTGCCAGCTCACCACTTGCAGAGTACCAAGAGACCCAGTACTTC.

The chain combines TRBV19 with TRBJ1-2; 7 nucleotides line up with TRBD1. Looked up from germline, CDR1 is LNHDA and CDR2 is SQIVND (reference sequence). This CDR3 region has 14 residues. Germline trimming cut 11 bases from V and 0 bases from J; bases unmatched to any gene: 9. In nucleotides, the CDR3 is TGTGCCGCCCTAGACAGGGATTCTAACTATGGCTACACCTTC. It specifies CAALDRDSNYGYTF. Full variable domain (missing parts from reference TRBV19 and TRBJ1-2): DGGITQSPKYLFRKEGQNVTLSCEQNLNHDAMYWYRQDPGQGLRLIYYSQIVNDFQKGDIAEGYSVSREKKESFPLTVTSAQKNPTAFYLCAALDRDSNYGYTFGSGTRLTVV.

This rearrangement joins TRBV27 to TRBJ2-2; D ambiguous. Germline CDR1 reads MNHEY; CDR2 reads SMNVEV (reference sequence). There are 14 residues in the CDR3. The V end was cut by 1 base, the J end by 5 bases, with 8 bases between. The CDR3 protein is CASSLFVRTGELFF. The CDR3 DNA is TGTGCCAGCAGTTTATTCGTTAGGACCGGGGAGCTGTTTTTT.

Only one count was recorded for this clone. This CDR3 reads CSVMPRVWVSSGETQYF. DNA for the CDR3: TGCAGCGTTATGCCGAGGGTTTGGGTCTCCTCAGGAGAGACCCAGTACTTC. V gene TRBV29-1 combines with J gene TRBJ2-5, with D perhaps TRBD2 (5 bases). From germline, CDR1 is SQVTM and CDR2 ANQGSEA. Trimming took off 5 bases at V and 4 bases at J, with 26 bases between the two ends. The CDR3 sequence is 17 residues long.